The sequence of this T cell receptor (beta chain) was determined in a study of T-cell reconstitution after alpha-beta-depleted transplantation in children (dated by TCRdb to about 2016). Background for the entire study: Using TCR repertoire profiling, the study followed T-cell immune reconstitution in a quantitative way in children after TCRalphabeta/CD19-depleted allogeneic hematopoietic cell transplantation.

Library generation was performed with PCR. TCRdb records Illumina HiSeq 2500 as the sequencer. TCR library preparation used molecular barcoding, with unique molecular identifiers applied to normalize quantification of the TCRbeta repertoire. Using fastp trimming at Q25 and MiXCR clonotype assembly, TCRdb reanalyzed the public sequencing data and kept in-frame beta chains. Rows with one shared CDR3 protein collapse into an entry with the most common genes and DNA. The sample table holds some 400,000 distinct CDR3 sequences, of which about a fifth were seen once. The ten largest account for 3.8% of the sample. The CDR3, from cysteine to phenylalanine, totals 13 residues. The sequence is cut down to CDR3 DNA, 39 bases in frame from base 1. Relative to germline, V is 3 bases shorter and J is 2 bases shorter, with 7 bases between their ends. This clonotype has a count of ten or more. Its antigen is unknown. No base quality values were provided; no much bigger clone lies one nucleotide off.

The rearranged chain carries TRBV12-3 or TRBV12-4 and TRBJ2-5; TRBD2 could be the D gene, as 5 bases match. This sample comprised PBMCs from the stem cell graft donor, obtained from the stem cell graft. The sequence was collected from a human donor who donated a stem cell graft to a child with acute myeloid leukemia. For the CDR3, the sequence is CASSLSGQETQYF. Here is the DNA: TGTGCCAGCAGTTTGTCGGGGCAAGAGACCCAGTACTTC.